Here is one T cell receptor beta chain with its context. TCRdb's copy holds only in-frame clones and misses some; the assay was immunoSEQ multiplex PCR. This sample has fewer than 50,000 clones, with 85% to 95% found just once. This sample stems from a study of control samples from healthy donors and cancer patients. V was shortened by 5 bases and J by 4 bases, with 12 bases between the two germline ends. The length of the CDR3 is 13 residues. Looked up from germline, CDR1 is SGHAT and CDR2 is FQNNGV. Sequenced input: PBMCs. This sequence joins TRBV11-2 and TRBJ2-7; a possible D gene is TRBD1 (6 bases). The TCR was taken from a man aged 30 to 45 with colorectal cancer. CDR3 bases: TGTGCCAGCAGCCCGCCGACAGGTTACGAGCAGTACTTC. Amino acid sequence: CASSPPTGYEQYF.